The 29 T cell receptor beta chains listed next were all sequenced from one sample in a study of blood T cell repertoires in COVID-19 (dated by TCRdb to the early 2020s). Library generation was performed with the immunoSEQ multiplex PCR assay. TCRdb limited this immuneACCESS table to in-frame rearrangements with V and J called. A share of clones is missing; checked studies link under half to unresolved V genes, and the rest is unexplained. In this sample the table shows about 290,000 clones, about 82% of which occur a single time. The ten top clones hold 4% to 5% of the sample. The sequenced sample was peripheral blood. These receptors came from a woman in her 50s with active or convalescent COVID-19.

V is TRBV7-2 and J is TRBJ2-7, with D unresolved. Germline CDR1 is SGHTA and CDR2 is FQGNSA. V dropped 5 bases and J dropped 0 bases, with 2 bases sitting between them. The CDR3 has 11 amino acids. This CDR3 is CASSLSYEQYF. In DNA, the CDR3 is TGTGCCAGCAGCCTCTCCTACGAGCAGTACTTC.

This chain links TRBV5-4 with TRBJ1-2; 8 bases agree with TRBD1. The CDR3 length is 16 residues. Germline-derived CDR1 and CDR2 are SGHNT and YYREEE (reference sequence). V trimming: 1 base; J trimming: 6 bases; junction bases outside the gene matches: 11. The CDR3 loop reads CASSLRTGSRADGYTF. As DNA, the CDR3 is TGTGCCAGCAGCTTGCGGACAGGGAGTCGGGCCGATGGCTACACCTTC.

This clone ranks as medium-sized. The rearrangement uses TRBV6-5 and TRBJ1-6; no clear D. The CDR3 is 15 amino acids. Germline V gene lookup returns CDR1 MNHEY and CDR2 SVGAGI. With 6 bases removed from V and 5 bases from J, the gap between germline ends came to 14 bases. This CDR3 reads CASRRSEVNNSPLHF. The DNA for the CDR3 is TGTGCCAGCAGGCGCTCAGAGGTGAATAATTCACCCCTCCACTTT.

V is TRBV7-2 and J is TRBJ2-3, with D maybe TRBD2 (5 bases). Germline-derived CDR1 and CDR2 are SGHTA and FQGNSA. The V end lost 5 bases, the J end lost 6 bases, and 12 bases lay between the germline ends. The CDR3 contains 13 residues. Written as DNA, the CDR3 is TGTGCCAGCAGCCCGGGATTAGCGGATACGCAGTATTTT. This translates into CASSPGLADTQYF. The entire variable domain, with the rest obtained from reference TRBV7-2 and TRBJ2-3, is as follows: GAGVSQSPSNKVTEKGKDVELRCDPISGHTALYWYRQSLGQGLEFLIYFQGNSAPDKSGLPSDRFSAERTGGSVSTLTIQRTQQEDSAVYLCASSPGLADTQYFGPGTRLTVL.

This chain connects TRBV9 to TRBJ1-1; TRBD1 agrees at 9 bases. CDR3 length: 13 residues. J lost 3 bases, V lost 3 bases, and 0 bases had no gene match. The germline V gene has CDR1 SGDLS and CDR2 YYNGEE. CDR3 coding DNA: TGTGCCAGCAGCGGGACAGGGGACACTGAAGCTTTCTTT. Translating it yields CASSGTGDTEAFF.

The gene calls are TRBV19 and TRBJ2-2; TRBD2 aligns across 14 bases. The trim removed 7 bases at V and 0 bases at J, leaving 7 bases unmatched. The CDR3 contains 18 residues. The V gene's germline CDR1 is LNHDA and CDR2 SQIVND (reference sequence). In DNA form, the CDR3 reads TGTGCCAGTAAATCGGGACTAGCGGGAGAGTCGAACACCGGGGAGCTGTTTTTT. Translated, it gives CASKSGLAGESNTGELFF. The full variable domain, rest sourced from reference TRBV19 and TRBJ2-2, is DGGITQSPKYLFRKEGQNVTLSCEQNLNHDAMYWYRQDPGQGLRLIYYSQIVNDFQKGDIAEGYSVSREKKESFPLTVTSAQKNPTAFYLCASKSGLAGESNTGELFFGEGSRLTVL.

In its sample, this clone was seen once. The gene calls are TRBV2 and TRBJ1-2, with 9 bases that match TRBD1. V lost 3 bases and J lost 1; bases outside the gene matches: 3. From germline, CDR1 is SNHLY and CDR2 FYNNEI. This CDR3 has 15 amino acids. CDR3 DNA sequence: TGTGCCAGCAGTGACGGACAGGGGCTTAACTATGGCTACACCTTC. This sequence encodes CASSDGQGLNYGYTF. The full variable domain, completed using reference TRBV2 and TRBJ1-2, is EPEVTQTPSHQVTQMGQEVILRCVPISNHLYFYWYRQILGQKVEFLVSFYNNEISEKSEIFDDQFSVERPDGSNFTLKIRSTKLEDSAMYFCASSDGQGLNYGYTFGSGTRLTVV.

This clone has just a few counts. V and J are TRBV12-3 or TRBV12-4 and TRBJ1-1; 8 positions agree with TRBD1. The CDR3 has 13 amino acids. With V trimmed by 6 bases and J by 5 bases, 5 bases remained unmatched. The CDR3 nucleotides read TGTGCCAGCAGACAACAGGGGGGGACTGAAGCTTTCTTT. Amino acid sequence: CASRQQGGTEAFF.

The chain uses TRBV7-9 and TRBJ2-3; 10 bases fit TRBD1. The germline V gene encodes CDR1 SEHNR and CDR2 FQNEAQ (reference sequence). V was pared by 3 bases and J by 6 bases, with 3 bases of the junction left unmatched. The length of the CDR3 is 14 residues. CDR3 nucleotide sequence: TGTGCCAGCAGCTTTGGGACAGGGGTGGATACGCAGTATTTT. It specifies CASSFGTGVDTQYF. Together with reference TRBV7-9 and TRBJ2-3, the CDR3 gives the full variable domain: DTGVSQNPRHKITKRGQNVTFRCDPISEHNRLYWYRQTLGQGPEFLTYFQNEAQLEKSRLLSDRFSAERPKGSFSTLEIQRTEQGDSAMYLCASSFGTGVDTQYFGPGTRLTVL.

The rearrangement joins TRBV6-1 to TRBJ1-4; D unclear. Deletions cut 3 bases from V and 7 bases from J, with 6 bases between. The CDR3 loop spans 12 amino acids. Per germline, CDR1 MNHNS and CDR2 SASEGT. Here the CDR3 reads CASSESGEKLFF. For the CDR3, the DNA is TGTGCCAGCAGTGAGAGTGGTGAAAAACTGTTTTTT.

This CDR3 is CASSFIAPSTEAFF. As DNA, the CDR3 is TGTGCCAGCAGTTTTATTGCGCCGTCCACTGAAGCTTTCTTT. This chain uses TRBV28 with TRBJ1-1; no clear D gene. The CDR3 length is 14 residues. Germline CDR1 and CDR2: MDHEN and SYDVKM. V gave up 3 bases and J gave up 4 bases, with 12 bases separating them. The full variable domain, its missing parts supplied by reference TRBV28 and TRBJ1-1, is DVKVTQSSRYLVKRTGEKVFLECVQDMDHENMFWYRQDPGLGLRLIYFSYDVKMKEKGDIPEGYSVSREKKERFSLILESASTNQTSMYLCASSFIAPSTEAFFGQGTRLTVV.

A few counts support this clone. The V gene is TRBV5-1, the J gene TRBJ2-2; a possible D gene is TRBD2 (5 bases). The CDR3 contains 19 residues. The V end lost 10 bases, the J end lost 0 bases, and 28 bases lay between the germline ends. Germline lookup yields CDR1 SGHRS and CDR2 YFSETQ. CDR3 loop: CASSVRGRNGGSNTGELFF. The CDR3 bases are TGCGCCTCCTCCGTACGTGGGCGCAACGGCGGGTCGAACACCGGGGAGCTGTTTTTT.

J is TRBJ2-1 and V is TRBV6-4; maybe TRBD1 (6 bases). CDR3 length equals 13 residues. Germline values: CDR1 MRHNA, CDR2 SNTAGT. V gave up 4 bases and J gave up 7 bases, with 11 bases separating them. The CDR3: CASSVLRGNEQFF. The CDR3 nucleotides read TGTGCCAGCAGTGTCCTGAGGGGGAATGAGCAGTTCTTC.

The chain recombines TRBV11-2 with TRBJ2-7, with 10 bases identical to TRBD2. The germline V gene encodes CDR1 SGHAT and CDR2 FQNNGV. V was pared by 0 bases and J by 7 bases, with 9 bases of the junction left unmatched. There are 16 residues in the CDR3. The CDR3, as DNA: TGTGCCAGCAGCTTAGAATCGGCTAGCGGGAGATCGGAGCAGTACTTC. Translated: CASSLESASGRSEQYF. Full variable domain (outside the CDR3, taken from reference TRBV11-2 and TRBJ2-7): EAGVAQSPRYKIIEKRQSVAFWCNPISGHATLYWYQQILGQGPKLLIQFQNNGVVDDSQLPKDRFSAERLKGVDSTLKIQPAKLEDSAVYLCASSLESASGRSEQYFGPGTRLTVT.

V is TRBV28 and J is TRBJ1-5; the D gene is possibly TRBD1 (5 bases). The CDR3 is made up of 15 amino acids. Germline-derived CDR1 and CDR2 are MDHEN and SYDVKM. Deletions cut 2 bases from V and 2 bases from J, with 10 bases between. CDR3 bases: TGTGCCAGCAGTTTAAAGGCGGGGGGCAATCAGCCCCAGCATTTT. This gives the protein CASSLKAGGNQPQHF.

The CDR3, as DNA: TGTGCCAGCAGCCTGCGCGGGAGAGGGAACTACAATGAGCAGTTCTTC. Protein sequence: CASSLRGRGNYNEQFF. The rearrangement joins TRBV7-6 to TRBJ2-1, with TRBD2 identical over 7 bases. The ends lost 5 bases at V and 3 bases at J; junction bases unmatched: 10. The germline V gene encodes CDR1 SGHVS and CDR2 FNYEAQ. The CDR3 consists of 16 residues.

As regards this clone: Other DNA sequences in the sample encode the same CDR3. The chain uses TRBV18 and TRBJ2-2; 8 positions match TRBD1. CDR3 length: 16 residues. The V segment lost 2 bases and the J segment 5 bases; nucleotides outside the gene matches: 7. Germline CDR1 reads KGHSH; CDR2 reads LQKENI. CDR3 residues: CASSPLAGGETGELFF. For the CDR3, the DNA is TGTGCCAGCTCACCATTAGCAGGGGGCGAAACCGGGGAGCTGTTTTTT.

The rearrangement uses TRBV28 and TRBJ1-6; no firm D call. CDR3 length: 11 amino acids. The germline V and J ends were trimmed by 5 bases and 10 bases, with 6 bases remaining between them. Germline CDR1 and CDR2: MDHEN and SYDVKM. The DNA of the CDR3 is TGTGCCAGCAGTACTTTCTCACCCCTCCACTTT. As protein: CASSTFSPLHF.

V gene TRBV6-5 combines with J gene TRBJ1-3, with TRBD1 as a possible D gene (6 bases). From germline, CDR1 is MNHEY and CDR2 SVGAGI. This CDR3 is 13 amino acids long. Trimming pared 5 bases from V and 6 bases from J, leaving 11 bases between. Here the CDR3 reads CASSTQGENTIYF. The DNA of the CDR3 is TGTGCCAGCAGTACACAGGGTGAAAACACCATATATTTT.

This chain links TRBV29-1 with TRBJ2-7; 9 bases align to TRBD1. In germline, CDR1 is SQVTM, CDR2 ANQGSEA. V was clipped by 4 bases and J by 3 bases; unmatched bases: 7. This CDR3 spans 14 amino acids. DNA of the CDR3: TGCAGCGTTGGTGGGGGGACAGGGAACTACGAGCAGTACTTC. Translating it yields CSVGGGTGNYEQYF.

This rearrangement joins TRBV27 to TRBJ2-1; 9 positions match TRBD2. The CDR3 extends over 16 amino acids. V dropped 3 bases and J dropped 6; count of bases not matched to a gene: 9. In germline, CDR1 is MNHEY, CDR2 SMNVEV (reference sequence). The CDR3 DNA sequence: TGTGCCAGCAGTTTGGTAGCGGGAGATTTTCCCAATGAGCAGTTCTTC. Its translation is CASSLVAGDFPNEQFF.

This clone was counted once. J is TRBJ2-7 and V is TRBV14; TRBD2 matches 8 bases. The CDR3 is 15 amino acids. After removal of 4 bases from V and 0 bases from J, the junction contained 5 bases not matched to a gene. CDR1 and CDR2 from the germline V gene are SGHDN and FVKESK. CDR3 residues: CASSLTSGNSYEQYF. CDR3 nucleotide sequence: TGTGCCAGCAGCCTAACTAGCGGCAACTCCTACGAGCAGTACTTC.

The V call is TRBV10-2, the J call TRBJ1-1, with D possibly being TRBD1 (6 bases). V lost 3 bases to trimming and J lost 7 bases, with 21 bases between them. From germline, CDR1 is WSHSY and CDR2 SAAADI. This CDR3 comprises 16 residues. The CDR3 coding sequence is TGCGCCAGCAGTGACGCGCGGGGGGCGCGAGTAGATGAAGCTTTCTTT. Translation: CASSDARGARVDEAFF.

The rearrangement joins TRBV12-3 or TRBV12-4 to TRBJ2-3; unclear D gene. V was shortened by 6 bases and J by 6 bases, with 13 bases between the two germline ends. There are 13 residues in the CDR3. DNA for the CDR3: TGTGCCAGCAGGCCTCCTGGGCCCGATACGCAGTATTTT. Its translation: CASRPPGPDTQYF.

J is TRBJ2-4 and V is TRBV27, with D possibly being TRBD1 (6 bases). This CDR3 has 16 residues. Germline CDR1 MNHEY, CDR2 SMNVEV (reference sequence). Trimming pared 4 bases from V and 0 bases from J, leaving 13 bases between. This chain's CDR3 is CASSSQGSRAKNIQYF. CDR3 nucleotide sequence: TGTGCCAGCAGTTCACAGGGCTCCAGAGCCAAAAACATTCAGTACTTC.

This CDR3 is CASRLSAGDTYNEQFF. The CDR3 DNA reads TGTGCCAGTAGATTAAGCGCGGGAGACACCTACAATGAGCAGTTCTTC. The gene calls are TRBV19 and TRBJ2-1, with 7 bases fitting TRBD2. Germline values: CDR1 LNHDA, CDR2 SQIVND (reference sequence). Trimming removed 6 bases from V and 2 bases from J; junction bases left unmatched: 10. CDR3 length equals 16 residues.

V usage is TRBV29-1 and J usage is TRBJ2-7; D is uncertain. The CDR3 has 13 residues. The ends were cut back, 4 bases at V and 0 bases at J, with 10 bases in the middle. Germline CDR1 reads SQVTM; CDR2 reads ANQGSEA. The CDR3 DNA sequence: TGCAGCGTTGCACGGAGCTTCTCCTACGAGCAGTACTTC. Its protein is CSVARSFSYEQYF.

The chain couples TRBV3-1 (or the pseudogene TRBV3-2) to TRBJ1-3; TRBD1 agrees at 9 bases. The CDR3 totals 18 residues. V gave up 3 bases and J gave up 0 bases; unmatched junction bases: 9. From germline, CDR1 is LGHDT and CDR2 YNNKEL (reference sequence). CDR3 residues: CASSQGMGTGSSGNTIYF. CDR3 coding DNA: TGTGCCAGCAGCCAGGGCATGGGGACAGGGAGCTCTGGAAACACCATATATTTT.

This chain links TRBV11-2 with TRBJ2-5; D unclear. Germline CDR1 SGHAT, CDR2 FQNNGV. CDR3 length: 11 residues. Trimming cost V 7 bases and J 0 bases, with 3 bases left between them. DNA of the CDR3: TGTGCCAGCACCGACCAAGAGACCCAGTACTTC. Its protein product is CASTDQETQYF.